These 21 T cell receptor beta chains share one sample of origin, sequenced in a study of T cell responses to AZD1222 COVID-19 vaccine. Libraries were prepared by immunoSEQ multiplex PCR; TCRdb keeps only in-frame clonotypes and omits some of them. The data contain approximately 140,000 clones, roughly 90% of them seen just once; the ten biggest clones take up 2.5% to 3%. The specimen comprised peripheral blood, sampled on day 0 of AZD1222 vaccination. These receptor sequences come from an adult in good health.

The V and J genes are TRBV4-1 and TRBJ2-7, with TRBD2 matching 12 bases. The V segment lost 4 bases and the J segment 2 bases; nucleotides outside the gene matches: 3. The length of the CDR3 is 15 residues. The germline CDR1 and CDR2 sequences are MGHRA and YSYEKL. The CDR3 loop is CASSRGLAGTYEQYF. The CDR3 region has the DNA TGCGCCAGCAGCCGCGGACTAGCGGGGACCTACGAGCAGTACTTC.

J is TRBJ1-1 and V is TRBV12-3 or TRBV12-4, with D uncertain. The CDR3 has 12 residues. Trimming stripped 6 bases from V and 7 bases from J, with 12 bases between. The CDR3 here is CASSPGGLEAFF. The CDR3, as DNA: TGTGCCAGCAGCCCTGGTGGACTTGAAGCTTTCTTT.

The chain joins TRBV2 to TRBJ2-7; 7 positions match TRBD1. Germline lookup yields CDR1 SNHLY and CDR2 FYNNEI. The junction had 21 bases not matched to a gene; V was cut back by 4 bases and J by 3 bases. The CDR3 extends over 19 amino acids. CDR3 sequence (DNA): TGTGCCAGCAGTGTGCCGTATCCCCGTGGACAGGCTAATTTCTACGAGCAGTACTTC. Protein: CASSVPYPRGQANFYEQYF.

This clone has only a few counts. The chain combines TRBV6-1 with TRBJ1-2, with D hard to call. The ends were cut back, 1 base at V and 4 bases at J, with 7 bases in the middle. There are 13 residues in the CDR3. Germline CDR1 reads MNHNS; CDR2 reads SASEGT. The CDR3 DNA is TGTGCCAGCAGTGAAGGGTCTTCCTATGGCTACACCTTC. Protein: CASSEGSSYGYTF.

The rearrangement joins TRBV6-5 to TRBJ1-2; the match to TRBD1 covers 10 bases. V was clipped by 2 bases and J by 7 bases; unmatched bases: 4. The CDR3 runs to 14 residues. Germline lookup yields CDR1 MNHEY and CDR2 SVGAGI. CDR3 bases: TGTGCCAGCAGTTACGACAGGGGGCTGGTTGGCTACACCTTC. Translating gives CASSYDRGLVGYTF.

DNA of the CDR3: TGTGCCAGCAGTGTTCAAAGGACAGGTAGCAATCAGCCCCAGCATTTT. This encodes CASSVQRTGSNQPQHF. The genes are TRBV2 and TRBJ1-5, with 7 bases lining up with TRBD1. The CDR3 is made up of 16 amino acids. Per germline, CDR1 SNHLY and CDR2 FYNNEI. J was trimmed by 0 bases and V by 4 bases; bases with no gene match: 6.

The V and J genes are TRBV30 and TRBJ1-5, with 7 nucleotides matching TRBD1. Germline V gives CDR1 GTSNPN, CDR2 SVGIG (reference sequence). This CDR3 is 13 amino acids long. J gave up 4 bases and V 1 base, and 1 base lay outside the gene matches. Here the CDR3 reads CAWSAGGNQPQHF. The CDR3 region has the DNA TGTGCCTGGAGTGCAGGGGGTAATCAGCCCCAGCATTTT.

The rearrangement links TRBV27 to TRBJ1-2; D is perhaps TRBD1 (6 bases). Looked up from germline, CDR1 is MNHEY and CDR2 is SMNVEV (reference sequence). Between the trimmed V and J ends, which lost 5 bases and 2 bases, there was a span of 15 bases. CDR3 size: 15 residues. Here the CDR3 reads CASSPRTALNYGYTF. CDR3 in DNA: TGTGCCAGCAGTCCCCGGACAGCCTTGAACTATGGCTACACCTTC.

This chain joins TRBV2 and TRBJ1-4; D call uncertain. Germline loops: CDR1 SNHLY, CDR2 FYNNEI. This CDR3 has 12 amino acids. V lost 2 bases to trimming and J lost 10 bases, with 8 bases between them. As DNA, the CDR3 is TGTGCCAGCAGTGAAAATGGCGGAAAACTGTTTTTT. It encodes CASSENGGKLFF.

The chain links TRBV28 to TRBJ2-7; 8 nucleotides line up with TRBD1. The CDR3 has 17 amino acids. Trimming cost V 3 bases and J 6 bases; bases outside gene matches: 16. Germline CDR1 MDHEN, CDR2 SYDVKM. In nucleotides, the CDR3 is TGTGCCAGCAGTTTTACCCCCTCGCGGGACAGGACTGGCGAGCAGTACTTC. Translating it yields CASSFTPSRDRTGEQYF.

The gene calls are TRBV6-5 and TRBJ2-1; D is unresolved. Germline loops: CDR1 MNHEY, CDR2 SVGAGI. Trimming stripped 8 bases from V and 3 bases from J, with 17 bases between. There are 15 residues in the CDR3. The CDR3 DNA follows: TGTGCCAGCGCAGCAGGTATGGCGAACTACAATGAGCAGTTCTTC. This codes for CASAAGMANYNEQFF.

The chain recombines TRBV2 with TRBJ1-2; D gene ambiguous. Germline CDR1 SNHLY, CDR2 FYNNEI. The V end lost 4 bases, the J end lost 4 bases, and 13 bases lay between the germline ends. This CDR3 contains 14 residues. The CDR3 protein is CASSVREGGYGYTF. DNA of the CDR3: TGTGCCAGCAGTGTTCGGGAGGGCGGCTATGGCTACACCTTC.

The gene calls are TRBV5-8 and TRBJ2-3; 12 positions agree with TRBD2. V shed 5 bases, J shed 2 bases, and the junction held 9 bases outside the gene matches. The germline V gene has CDR1 SGHTS and CDR2 YDEGEE. The length of the CDR3 is 17 residues. CDR3 nucleotide sequence: TGTGCCAGCAGTTGGGCTAGCGGGAGGGCCCTCACAGATACGCAGTATTTT. Translation: CASSWASGRALTDTQYF.

This clone has a handful of counts. Within the sample, other DNA sequences also encode this same CDR3. The chain recombines TRBV20-1 with TRBJ1-2; D is undetermined. The V gene's germline CDR1 is DFQATT and CDR2 SNEGSKA (reference sequence). The CDR3 is 13 residues long. The ends were cut back, 3 bases at V and 5 bases at J, with 13 bases in the middle. The CDR3 DNA follows: TGCAGTGCTAGTGCGGGAGGGCTTTATGGCTACACCTTC. It codes for CSASAGGLYGYTF.

The chain has TRBV5-8 and TRBJ1-1; no clear D. V lost 3 bases and J 0 bases, leaving 12 bases between the germline ends. Germline CDR1 SGHTS, CDR2 YDEGEE. This CDR3 has 15 residues. The CDR3 region has the DNA TGTGCCAGCAGCTCCCGGACCATATTGAACACTGAAGCTTTCTTT. Its protein is CASSSRTILNTEAFF.

In its sample, this clone was seen once. The chain's CDR3 is CSAAGYNQPQHF. As DNA, the CDR3 is TGCAGCGCTGCAGGGTACAATCAGCCCCAGCATTTT. This chain uses TRBV29-1 with TRBJ1-5, with a tentative D call TRBD1 (5 bases). The V end was cut by 7 bases, the J end by 3 bases, with 10 bases between. The CDR3 covers 12 residues. The germline V gene encodes CDR1 SQVTM and CDR2 ANQGSEA.

The chain carries TRBV2 and TRBJ2-1, with TRBD2 identical over 8 bases. The germline CDR1 and CDR2 sequences are SNHLY and FYNNEI. V lost 3 bases, J lost 7 bases, and 14 bases stayed unmatched. The CDR3 covers 17 residues. Here the CDR3 reads CASSEYRGLAIWNEQFF. The CDR3 bases are TGTGCCAGCAGTGAGTACAGAGGACTAGCCATATGGAATGAGCAGTTCTTC.

The chain recombines TRBV18 with TRBJ2-3; D perhaps matches TRBD1 (5 bases). With 3 bases removed from V and 4 bases from J, the gap between germline ends came to 11 bases. Germline values: CDR1 KGHSH, CDR2 LQKENI. The CDR3 loop spans 14 amino acids. CDR3 residues: CASSPVGVADTQYF. The DNA for the CDR3 is TGTGCCAGCTCACCGGTAGGGGTGGCAGATACGCAGTATTTT.

The rearrangement uses TRBV18 and TRBJ2-7; 13 nucleotides match TRBD2. V lost 0 bases, J lost 6 bases, and 2 bases stayed unmatched. Germline V gene lookup returns CDR1 KGHSH and CDR2 LQKENI. The CDR3 contains 15 residues. The CDR3 loop reads CASSPPGLAGIEQYF. The CDR3 DNA follows: TGTGCCAGCTCACCACCGGGACTAGCGGGGATCGAGCAGTACTTC.

The genes are TRBV3-1 (or the pseudogene TRBV3-2) and TRBJ2-1; no clear D gene. V lost 5 bases, J lost 8 bases, and 13 bases lay in between. CDR3 size: 13 residues. The germline gives CDR1 LGHDT, CDR2 YNNKEL (reference sequence). CDR3 DNA: TGTGCCAGCAGCAGACAAGCAGGCGATGAGCAGTTCTTC. Its translation: CASSRQAGDEQFF.

The CDR3 coding sequence is TGTGCCAGCAGCCTTCTGGATGCGACAGGGGAGCAAGAGACCCAGTACTTC. It is translated as CASSLLDATGEQETQYF. The chain employs TRBV7-8 and TRBJ2-5, with 8 positions matching TRBD1. The CDR3 is made up of 17 amino acids. With 5 bases clipped from V and 2 bases from J, the junction kept 13 bases outside the gene matches. Germline V gene sequence: CDR1 SGHVS, CDR2 FQNEAQ.